Listed below are T cell receptor beta chains from one sample, sequenced in a study of blood T cell repertoires in COVID-19. The assay was immunoSEQ multiplex PCR, and TCRdb's table has in-frame clones only and misses some. The sample gives roughly 670,000 clones, 80% to 90% of which show up once; about 0.26% is in the top ten. The sample consisted of peripheral blood. Receptor source: a woman younger than 30 with acute or convalescent COVID-19. Both conserved end residues are part of each CDR3. D genes are given only for firm matches. A clone size is listed for some rows: how often the clone was seen (once, few, many), or a class if it is expanded.

clone_size j_call d_call v_call cdr3_aa cdr3_nt
once TRBJ1-2 - TRBV10-1 CASWRSVGPPWGYGYTF TGCGCCAGCTGGAGGTCAGTTGGTCCACCCTGGGGCTATGGCTACACCTTC
- TRBJ1-1 - TRBV15 CATSSPGTGNTEAFF TGTGCCACCAGCAGTCCCGGGACTGGGAACACTGAAGCTTTCTTT
once TRBJ2-3 TRBD2 TRBV4-2 CASSQERLAGLYTDTQYF TGTGCCAGCAGCCAAGAAAGACTAGCGGGGTTATACACAGATACGCAGTATTTT
- TRBJ1-2 TRBD1 TRBV5-1 CASSFLRGLGYGYTF TGCGCCAGCAGCTTCCTCAGGGGGCTGGGGTATGGCTACACCTTC
- TRBJ1-4 TRBD1 TRBV28 CASSRDRINEKLFF TGTGCCAGCAGTCGGGACAGAATAAATGAAAAACTGTTTTTT
- TRBJ2-1 TRBD2 TRBV28 CASHSRGGALDEQFF TGTGCCAGCCATAGCCGCGGGGGGGCTCTGGATGAGCAGTTCTTC
- TRBJ1-4 - TRBV21-1 CASSKCGSQQYSWKLFF TGTGCCAGCAGCAAATGTGGGAGCCAGCAATATTCATGGAAACTGTTTTTT
- TRBJ1-5 - TRBV7-2 CASSLQGTNQPQHF TGTGCCAGCAGCTTACAGGGGACCAATCAGCCCCAGCATTTT
- TRBJ2-7 - TRBV15 CATSRGPGSSYEQYF TGTGCCACCAGCAGGGGTCCGGGGTCATCCTACGAGCAGTACTTC
once TRBJ1-1 TRBD1 TRBV7-2 CASTNGQVTEAFF TGTGCCAGCACAAACGGACAGGTCACTGAAGCTTTCTTT
- TRBJ1-3 - TRBV5-8 CASSLGLTAGNTIYF TGTGCCAGCAGCTTGGGACTCACGGCTGGAAACACCATATATTTT
- TRBJ2-3 TRBD2 TRBV9 CASSVESAGVTDTQYF TGTGCCAGCAGCGTAGAGTCAGCGGGGGTCACAGATACGCAGTATTTT
- TRBJ2-3 - TRBV7-6 CASSVLGSTDTQYF TGTGCCAGCAGCGTTTTGGGCAGCACAGATACGCAGTATTTT
- TRBJ2-2 - TRBV30 CAWTEGVNTGELFF TGTGCCTGGACAGAGGGTGTGAACACCGGGGAGCTGTTTTTT
- TRBJ2-5 - TRBV10-3 CAISEGTLQETQYF TGTGCCATCAGTGAGGGCACCCTCCAAGAGACCCAGTACTTC
- TRBJ1-3 - TRBV5-5 CASSHGQGTGNTIYF TGTGCCAGCAGCCATGGCCAGGGCACTGGAAACACCATATATTTT
- TRBJ1-2 TRBD1 TRBV27 CASSLSSRQGHLYGYTF TGTGCCAGCAGTTTATCGAGTCGACAGGGACATCTCTATGGCTACACCTTC
- TRBJ2-7 - TRBV4-1 CASSQDQVTDEQYF TGCGCCAGCAGCCAAGATCAGGTGACCGACGAGCAGTACTTC
- TRBJ2-3 - TRBV30 CACGAGRFTDTQYF TGTGCCTGTGGGGCCGGCCGCTTCACAGATACGCAGTATTTT
- TRBJ1-1 - TRBV6-4 CASRQTANTEAFF TGTGCCAGCCGACAGACAGCGAACACTGAAGCTTTCTTT
- TRBJ1-5 - TRBV12-3/TRBV12-4 CASSFGGWSPQHF TGTGCCAGCAGTTTCGGGGGTTGGTCGCCCCAGCATTTT
- TRBJ2-3 - TRBV7-2 CASSLLVVRADTQYF TGTGCCAGCAGCTTATTAGTCGTTAGAGCGGATACGCAGTATTTT
- TRBJ1-2 - TRBV27 CASSSGTHPGFYGYTF TGTGCCAGCAGTTCAGGGACACATCCCGGCTTCTATGGCTACACCTTC
- TRBJ1-2 TRBD1 TRBV5-1 CASSSEGGGTGNGYTF TGCGCCAGCAGCTCCGAGGGGGGTGGGACAGGGAATGGCTACACCTTC
once TRBJ2-7 - TRBV7-2 CASSSQRGSYEQYF TGTGCCAGCAGCTCCCAGAGAGGCTCCTACGAGCAGTACTTC
once TRBJ1-5 - TRBV4-1 CASSLHTSANQPQHF TGCGCCAGCAGCCTCCACACCTCAGCGAATCAGCCCCAGCATTTT
- TRBJ1-1 - TRBV6-5 CASSSHSQGNTEAFF TGTGCCAGCAGTTCCCACTCACAGGGGAACACTGAAGCTTTCTTT
- TRBJ1-5 - TRBV30 CAWSKKQANQPQHF TGTGCCTGGAGTAAAAAGCAGGCCAATCAGCCCCAGCATTTT
- TRBJ2-3 TRBD2 TRBV7-3 CASSPLAGGPPDTQYF TGTGCCAGCAGCCCATTAGCGGGGGGGCCACCAGATACGCAGTATTTT
- TRBJ2-1 - TRBV27 CASIGGAAYNEQFF TGTGCCAGCATAGGGGGGGCTGCTTACAATGAGCAGTTCTTC
- TRBJ1-1 TRBD1 TRBV15 CATSRGGQGAEAFF TGTGCCACCAGCAGAGGGGGACAGGGTGCTGAAGCTTTCTTT
once TRBJ1-1 - TRBV19 CASSIGRHSNTEAFF TGTGCCAGTAGTATCGGTCGACATTCGAACACTGAAGCTTTCTTT
- TRBJ1-1 TRBD1 TRBV19 CASRGGTAPGEAFF TGTGCCAGTAGGGGCGGGACAGCCCCCGGTGAAGCTTTCTTT
- TRBJ1-2 - TRBV6-5 CASSYSTDINYGYTF TGTGCCAGCAGTTACTCGACAGACATCAACTATGGCTACACCTTC
- TRBJ2-7 - TRBV24-1 CATQDRSTLYEQYF TGTGCCACTCAGGACAGATCAACTCTTTACGAGCAGTACTTC
- TRBJ2-3 - TRBV6-4 CASSDSSVADTQYF TGTGCCAGCAGTGACTCTTCGGTGGCAGATACGCAGTATTTT
- TRBJ2-7 - TRBV7-2 CASSSLSYEQYF TGTGCCAGCAGTTCCCTCTCCTACGAGCAGTACTTC
- TRBJ1-3 - TRBV9 CASSPGDIGNTIYF TGTGCCAGCAGCCCCGGGGACATAGGAAACACCATATATTTT
- TRBJ2-2 TRBD1 TRBV6-8 CASSYPGTGMGYGGELFF TGTGCCAGCAGTTACCCCGGGACAGGGATGGGATATGGCGGGGAGCTGTTTTTT
- TRBJ1-1 TRBD1 TRBV7-3 CASSLQGVGLNTEAFF TGTGCCAGCAGCCTCCAGGGGGTTGGGTTGAACACTGAAGCTTTCTTT
- TRBJ2-7 - TRBV2 CASSDSYEQYF TGTGCCAGCAGTGATAGCTACGAGCAGTACTTC
once TRBJ1-5 TRBD1 TRBV6-2/TRBV6-3 CASSSSRTGTSQPQHF TGTGCCAGCAGTTCATCTCGGACAGGGACGTCGCAGCCCCAGCATTTT
few TRBJ1-1 - TRBV7-6 CASSPLENTEAFF TGTGCCAGCAGCCCTTTAGAGAACACTGAAGCTTTCTTT
- TRBJ1-2 - TRBV15 CATSRVVQINYGYTF TGTGCCACCAGCAGAGTGGTTCAGATTAACTATGGCTACACCTTC
- TRBJ1-5 - TRBV28 CASRADNQPQHF TGTGCCAGCAGGGCGGACAATCAGCCCCAGCATTTT